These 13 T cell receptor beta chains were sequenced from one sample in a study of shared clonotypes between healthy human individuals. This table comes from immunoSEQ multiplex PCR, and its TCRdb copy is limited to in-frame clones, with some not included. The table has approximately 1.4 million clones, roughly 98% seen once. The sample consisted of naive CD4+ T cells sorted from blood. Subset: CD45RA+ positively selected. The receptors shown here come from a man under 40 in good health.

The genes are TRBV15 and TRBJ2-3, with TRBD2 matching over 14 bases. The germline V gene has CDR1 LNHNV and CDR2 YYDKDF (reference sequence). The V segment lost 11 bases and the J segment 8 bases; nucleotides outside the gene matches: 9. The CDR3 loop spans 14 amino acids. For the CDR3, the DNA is TGTGCCGCCGGGACTAGCGGGAGTATTGTTACGCAGTATTTT. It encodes CAAGTSGSIVTQYF.

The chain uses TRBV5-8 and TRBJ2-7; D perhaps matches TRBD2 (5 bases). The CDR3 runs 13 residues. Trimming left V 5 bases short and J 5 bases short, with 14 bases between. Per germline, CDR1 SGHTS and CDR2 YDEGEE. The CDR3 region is CASRKYGNDEQYF. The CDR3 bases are TGTGCCAGCAGGAAGTACGGGAACGACGAGCAGTACTTC. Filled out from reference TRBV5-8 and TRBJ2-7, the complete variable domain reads EAGVTQSPTHLIKTRGQQATLRCSPISGHTSVYWYQQALGLGLQFLLWYDEGEERNRGNFPPRFSGRQFPNYSSELNVNALELEDSALYLCASRKYGNDEQYFGPGTRLTVT.

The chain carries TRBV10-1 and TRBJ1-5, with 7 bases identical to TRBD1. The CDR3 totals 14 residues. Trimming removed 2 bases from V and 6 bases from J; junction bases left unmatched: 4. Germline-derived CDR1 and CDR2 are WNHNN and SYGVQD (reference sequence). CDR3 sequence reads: CASSEGAGGQPQHF. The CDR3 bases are TGCGCCAGCAGTGAGGGGGCAGGGGGTCAGCCCCAGCATTTT.

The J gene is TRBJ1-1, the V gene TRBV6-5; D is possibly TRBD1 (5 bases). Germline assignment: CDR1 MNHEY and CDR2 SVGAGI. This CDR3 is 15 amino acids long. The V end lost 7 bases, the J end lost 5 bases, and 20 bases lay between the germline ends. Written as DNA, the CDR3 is TGTGCCAGCACTCCCAACCCGCGGGGGGGGACTGAAGCTTTCTTT. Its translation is CASTPNPRGGTEAFF.

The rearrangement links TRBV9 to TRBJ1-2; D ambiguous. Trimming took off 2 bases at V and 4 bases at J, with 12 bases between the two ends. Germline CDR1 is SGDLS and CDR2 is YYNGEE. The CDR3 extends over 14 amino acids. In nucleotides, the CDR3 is TGTGCCAGCAGCGTTGGGGTAGAGGGCTATGGCTACACCTTC. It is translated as CASSVGVEGYGYTF.

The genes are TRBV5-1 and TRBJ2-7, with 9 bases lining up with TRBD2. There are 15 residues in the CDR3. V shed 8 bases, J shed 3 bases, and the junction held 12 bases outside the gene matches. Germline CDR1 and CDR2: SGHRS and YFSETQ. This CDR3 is CASRPRASGIYEQYF. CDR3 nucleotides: TGCGCCAGTAGACCCCGGGCTAGCGGGATCTACGAGCAGTACTTC.

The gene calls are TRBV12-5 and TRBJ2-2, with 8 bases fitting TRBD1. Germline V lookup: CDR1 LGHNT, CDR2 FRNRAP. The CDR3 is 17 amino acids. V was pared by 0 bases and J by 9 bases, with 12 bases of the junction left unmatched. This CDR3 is CASGLVSPTGAFRELFF. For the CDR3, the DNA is TGTGCTAGTGGTTTGGTTTCGCCGACAGGGGCCTTCCGGGAGCTGTTTTTT.

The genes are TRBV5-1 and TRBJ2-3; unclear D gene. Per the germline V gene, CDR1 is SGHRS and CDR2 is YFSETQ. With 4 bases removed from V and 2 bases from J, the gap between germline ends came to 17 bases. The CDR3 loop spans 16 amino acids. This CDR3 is CASSVGWGETTDTQYF. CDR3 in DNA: TGCGCCAGCAGCGTTGGATGGGGTGAGACCACAGATACGCAGTATTTT.

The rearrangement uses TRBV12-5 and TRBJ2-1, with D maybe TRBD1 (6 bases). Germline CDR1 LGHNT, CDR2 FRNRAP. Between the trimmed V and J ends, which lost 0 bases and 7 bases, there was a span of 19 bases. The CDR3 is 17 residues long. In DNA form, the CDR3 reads TGTGCTAGTGGTTTGGTACTGGGGACAAACCCTTGGAATGAGCAGTTCTTC. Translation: CASGLVLGTNPWNEQFF.

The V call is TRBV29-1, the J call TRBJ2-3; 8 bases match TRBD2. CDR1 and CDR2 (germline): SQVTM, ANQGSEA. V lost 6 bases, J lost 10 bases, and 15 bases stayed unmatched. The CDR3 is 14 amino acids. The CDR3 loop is CSVPAVAGLGAQYF. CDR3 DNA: TGCAGCGTCCCGGCAGTAGCGGGACTCGGCGCGCAGTATTTT.

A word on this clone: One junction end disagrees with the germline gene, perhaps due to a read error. For the CDR3, the DNA is TGTGCCAGCAGATTAGGGGCTAGCTATTACACAGATACGCAGTATTTT. Translating gives CASRLGASYYTDTQYF. The chain couples TRBV7-9 to TRBJ2-3; D may correspond to TRBD1 or TRBD2 (5 bases each). Germline assignment: CDR1 SEHNR and CDR2 FQNEAQ (reference sequence). CDR3 size: 16 residues.

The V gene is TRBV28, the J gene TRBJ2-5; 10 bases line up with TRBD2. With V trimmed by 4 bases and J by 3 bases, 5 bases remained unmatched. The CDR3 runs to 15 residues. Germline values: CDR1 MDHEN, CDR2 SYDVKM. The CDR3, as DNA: TGTGCCAGCAGTTATCCAGCGGGAGGGAAAGAGACCCAGTACTTC. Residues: CASSYPAGGKETQYF.

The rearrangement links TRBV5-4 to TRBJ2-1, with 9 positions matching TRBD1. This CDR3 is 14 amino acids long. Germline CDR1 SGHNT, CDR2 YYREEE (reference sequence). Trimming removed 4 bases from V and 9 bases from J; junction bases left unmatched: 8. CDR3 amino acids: CASSGRTGVGEQFF. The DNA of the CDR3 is TGTGCCAGCAGCGGGAGGACAGGGGTGGGTGAGCAGTTCTTC.